The 17 T cell receptor beta chains below come from one sample, sequenced in a study of blood T cells in healthy people across ages. Sample-barcoded 5' priming and a J-beta primer mix drove a second PCR of about 7 to 11 cycles. TCRdb analysed the 5' RACE reads with MiXCR anew, one entry per CDR3 protein. This sample has fewer than 950,000 distinct CDR3 sequences, with roughly 53% found just once. Sample: blood. The receptors come from an older man in good health.

This clonotype was found many times. The chain carries TRBV12-3 or TRBV12-4 and TRBJ2-7; 7 nucleotides align to TRBD2. Unmatched junction bases numbered 10, after V lost 5 bases and J lost 3 bases. The CDR3 runs to 15 residues. The DNA of the CDR3 is TGTGCCAGCAGTCCCACTAGCGATCTACGCTACGAGCAGTACTTC. Translated, it gives CASSPTSDLRYEQYF.

V usage is TRBV9 and J usage is TRBJ2-1; 7 positions agree with TRBD2. V shed 6 bases, J shed 1 base, and the junction held 4 bases outside the gene matches. The CDR3 length is 14 residues. Germline loops: CDR1 SGDLS, CDR2 YYNGEE. The CDR3 coding sequence is TGTGCCAGCAACGAGCGGGGTTCCTACAATGAGCAGTTCTTC. The encoded protein is CASNERGSYNEQFF.

The V and J genes are TRBV24-1 and TRBJ2-3, with D possibly being TRBD2 (6 bases). The CDR3 extends over 15 amino acids. Germline-derived CDR1 and CDR2 are KGHDR and SFDVKD. V gave up 4 bases and J gave up 4 bases, with 14 bases separating them. The CDR3 protein is CATSDTNRRADTQYF. CDR3 sequence (DNA): TGTGCCACCAGTGACACCAACAGGAGGGCAGATACGCAGTATTTT.

The chain uses TRBV6-5 and TRBJ2-1, with D tentatively TRBD1 (5 bases). The V and J ends lost 7 bases and 9 bases respectively, with 16 bases between them. CDR3 length equals 13 residues. Germline CDR1 MNHEY, CDR2 SVGAGI. The CDR3 spells CASKNPGKGEQFF. In DNA, the CDR3 is TGTGCCAGCAAAAACCCAGGGAAGGGTGAGCAGTTCTTC.

The gene calls are TRBV7-3 and TRBJ2-3, with 10 bases lining up with TRBD2. CDR3 size: 16 residues. With 1 base clipped from V and 3 bases from J, the junction kept 4 bases outside the gene matches. The germline CDR1 and CDR2 sequences are SGHTA and FQGTGA. As DNA, the CDR3 is TGTGCCAGCAGCTTAATGCTAGCGGGAGTTACAGATACGCAGTATTTT. Translation: CASSLMLAGVTDTQYF.

J is TRBJ2-7 and V is TRBV9; TRBD2 aligns across 7 bases. There are 15 residues in the CDR3. The J segment lost 1 base and the V segment lost 3 bases, leaving 7 bases of the junction unmatched. Germline CDR1 and CDR2: SGDLS and YYNGEE. For the CDR3, the DNA is TGTGCCAGCAGCGGACTAGGGGAGGGTTCCTACGAGCAGTACTTC. Its translation: CASSGLGEGSYEQYF.

This chain joins TRBV28 and TRBJ1-1; a possible D gene is TRBD1 (6 bases). The ends were cut back, 6 bases at V and 4 bases at J, with 15 bases in the middle. Germline CDR1 and CDR2: MDHEN and SYDVKM. The CDR3 totals 14 residues. DNA of the CDR3: TGTGCCAGCAGCCCCCCCAACAGGGTCACTGAAGCTTTCTTT. Its translation: CASSPPNRVTEAFF.

This clonotype was counted only a few times. This chain connects TRBV4-1 to TRBJ2-7; 10 nucleotides match TRBD2. CDR3 length equals 17 residues. Germline CDR1 reads MGHRA; CDR2 reads YSYEKL. V shed 0 bases and J 2 bases; nucleotides not matched to a gene: 7. CDR3 amino acids: CASSQDQTSGQPYEQYF. The DNA for the CDR3 is TGCGCCAGCAGCCAAGACCAGACTAGCGGGCAACCCTACGAGCAGTACTTC.

The rearrangement joins TRBV19 to TRBJ2-2; TRBD2 is a possible D gene (6 bases). CDR1 is LNHDA, CDR2 SQIVND, per germline (reference sequence). V lost 5 bases, J lost 7 bases, and 14 bases lay in between. This CDR3 has 14 residues. The CDR3, as DNA: TGTGCCAGTAGTTTCGGGACTGACGGCGGGGAGCTGTTTTTT. Translating gives CASSFGTDGGELFF.

A few counts support this clonotype. This chain uses TRBV29-1 with TRBJ2-1, with TRBD1 matching 7 bases. V shed 7 bases and J 7 bases; nucleotides not matched to a gene: 10. The CDR3 runs to 13 residues. The germline gives CDR1 SQVTM, CDR2 ANQGSEA. Written as DNA, the CDR3 is TGCAGCGCCCCCGGGACAGTAGAAAATGAGCAGTTCTTC. This encodes CSAPGTVENEQFF.

Concerning this clonotype itself: One end of the junction is discordant with germline, which a read error may explain. The chain is built from TRBV9 and TRBJ2-6, with a weak D call TRBD1 (6 bases). This CDR3 region has 17 residues. Germline V gene sequence: CDR1 SGDLS, CDR2 YYNGEE. CDR3: CASRRNRASSGANVPTF. CDR3 bases: TGTGCCAGCAGGCGCAACAGGGCCAGCTCTGGGGCCAACGTCCCGACTTTC.

There are a few counts of this clonotype. The chain carries TRBV18 and TRBJ1-5; D uncertain. The CDR3 contains 13 residues. Germline CDR1 and CDR2: KGHSH and LQKENI. Trimming stripped 5 bases from V and 11 bases from J, with 16 bases between. This chain's CDR3 is CASSSLSVTSQHF. The CDR3 DNA follows: TGTGCCAGCTCATCCCTCAGCGTAACTTCCCAGCATTTT.

J is TRBJ1-2 and V is TRBV10-3; 9 bases match TRBD1. Germline V CDR1 and CDR2: ENHRY, SYGVKD. V was clipped by 11 bases and J by 4 bases; unmatched bases: 11. The CDR3 spans 14 residues. The CDR3 DNA reads as TGTGCCTCGCGCTCCGGGACAGGGTTCTATGGCTACACCTTC. Translation gives CASRSGTGFYGYTF.

The genes are TRBV20-1 and TRBJ2-5, with TRBD1 identical over 8 bases. J lost 3 bases, V lost 4 bases, and 7 bases had no gene match. Per the germline V gene, CDR1 is DFQATT and CDR2 is SNEGSKA (reference sequence). This CDR3 comprises 14 residues. CDR3 loop: CSANGAGGKETQYF. The CDR3 region has the DNA TGCAGTGCTAATGGGGCAGGGGGCAAAGAGACCCAGTACTTC.

The rearrangement links TRBV7-2 to TRBJ1-1; D remains ambiguous. With 3 bases removed from V and 2 bases from J, the gap between germline ends came to 13 bases. The CDR3 spans 15 residues. The germline V gene encodes CDR1 SGHTA and CDR2 FQGNSA. CDR3: CASSFGRVINTEAFF. CDR3 coding DNA: TGTGCCAGCAGCTTCGGCAGAGTAATAAACACTGAAGCTTTCTTT.

This chain connects TRBV2 to TRBJ2-3; 10 nucleotides agree with TRBD2. Losses at the gene ends were 4 bases for V and 6 bases for J; bases not matched to a gene: 4. The CDR3 has 14 amino acids. Germline-derived CDR1 and CDR2 are SNHLY and FYNNEI. CDR3 in DNA: TGTGCCAGCAGTGTTCTAGCGGGAGCTGATACGCAGTATTTT. Its translation: CASSVLAGADTQYF.

This rearrangement joins TRBV3-1 to TRBJ1-2; D may be TRBD1 (5 bases). Germline V CDR1 and CDR2: LGHDT, YNNKEL (reference sequence). CDR3 length: 14 amino acids. Between the trimmed V and J ends, which lost 1 base and 1 base, there was a span of 7 bases. As DNA, the CDR3 is TGTGCCAGCAGCCAAGGACAGTTTAACTATGGCTACACCTTC. Translating gives CASSQGQFNYGYTF.